This T cell receptor beta chain was retrieved from a study of CD8+ T cells in alopecia areata (dated by TCRdb to 2016 to 2019). In terms of the full investigation: The treated patients took part in an open-label pilot trial in which moderate-to-severe alopecia areata was treated with oral tofacitinib at 5 to 10 mg twice daily. High-throughput TCRbeta sequencing was used to examine T cell clonal expansion in alopecia areata in both the C3H/HeJ mouse model and human patients. Scalp clonality was compared across normal scalp (n=4), patchy alopecia areata scalp (n=8), and alopecia totalis/universalis scalp (n=8). RNA was obtained with the PAXgene miRNA kit for fixed scalp, the miRNeasy kit for PBMCs, and the RNeasy kit for mouse skin. Biopsies were taken from tofacitinib-treated patients at baseline and at 4 and 24 weeks of treatment, and a later scalp biopsy was taken in several of the tofacitinib-treated patients. Human TCRbeta sequencing covered scalp tissue and sorted CD4+ and CD8+ peripheral blood T cells from patchy and totalis/universalis alopecia areata patients and healthy controls. Patients received tofacitinib for 6 to 18 months and were then followed off drug for 6 months to check for delayed response and recurrence. TCRbeta CDR3 regions were amplified by immunoSEQ multiplex PCR with 35 Vbeta forward and 13 Jbeta reverse primers. Here is what the overall study found, with its caveats: Compared with normal scalp, lesional scalp, particularly in alopecia totalis/universalis, had higher clonality and more expanded CD8+ clones, which suggests antigenic drive. Unlike mouse skin, which is dominated by gammadelta T cells, normal human skin has resident alphabeta T cells that are also sequenced, and this complicates analysis of the scalp TCR repertoire. TCR sequences shared between patients were less clear than in mice, possibly partly because of HLA diversity in the patient population.

To note about this clone: Its antigen target is currently unknown. There are no base qualities to consult, and no much larger clone falls within one base.

To prepare the library, the immunoSEQ multiplex PCR assay was applied. To provide template for TCR sequencing, every sample had RNA extracted and reverse transcribed into cDNA. First-strand cDNA was synthesized with SuperScript III using a 2:1 mix of oligo-dT and random hexamers. A synthetic immune receptor repertoire was used to gauge amplification bias, and whatever bias remained was removed computationally. For the original study's pipeline: Raw reads were preprocessed to remove errors, and CDR3 was defined according to IMGT conventions as the region from the conserved cysteine to phenylalanine. To get clonality, Shannon entropy was normalized by log2 of the number of productive unique TCRs and the result was subtracted from 1. Scalp TCRbeta sequences were cross-referenced with sorted blood CD4 and CD8 repertoires so that the CD4 or CD8 identity of scalp clones could be inferred. TCRdb mirrors the immuneACCESS table, restricted to in-frame sequences. Some clones are absent from its copies; in checked studies, under half trace to an unresolved V gene, and the reason for the others is unknown. The D gene and trimming were derived from the DNA, and the V and J assignments and clone size from that table. The table for this sample lists some 130,000 clones; around three fifths of them were counted only once. Roughly 6.7% of the sample is held by the ten biggest clonotypes.

The time point label, read with the paper, signifies: baseline before oral tofacitinib. Lesional scalp punch biopsies and peripheral blood were collected from alopecia areata patients. PBMCs were isolated by density centrifugation and stained for CD3, CD4 and CD8, and CD4+ and CD8+ T cells were sorted on a FACSAria. The sample was CD4+ T cells sorted from blood, taken at week 0. This clonotype was obtained from a human donor with alopecia areata.

The CDR3 protein: CASSQYGQIDGYTF. Here is the DNA: TGCGCCAGCAGCCAATACGGGCAGATAGATGGCTACACCTTC. The rearrangement joined TRBV4-3 to TRBJ1-2, with the D gene not confidently named. The CDR3 covers 14 residues, taking in both the cysteine and the phenylalanine. Of all the DNA, just the CDR3 is kept, 42 bases in frame from base 1. CDR1 LGHNA and CDR2 YSLEER are derived from the germline V gene. V is cut by 2 bases and J by 6 bases, and the space between the germline ends is 13 bases.